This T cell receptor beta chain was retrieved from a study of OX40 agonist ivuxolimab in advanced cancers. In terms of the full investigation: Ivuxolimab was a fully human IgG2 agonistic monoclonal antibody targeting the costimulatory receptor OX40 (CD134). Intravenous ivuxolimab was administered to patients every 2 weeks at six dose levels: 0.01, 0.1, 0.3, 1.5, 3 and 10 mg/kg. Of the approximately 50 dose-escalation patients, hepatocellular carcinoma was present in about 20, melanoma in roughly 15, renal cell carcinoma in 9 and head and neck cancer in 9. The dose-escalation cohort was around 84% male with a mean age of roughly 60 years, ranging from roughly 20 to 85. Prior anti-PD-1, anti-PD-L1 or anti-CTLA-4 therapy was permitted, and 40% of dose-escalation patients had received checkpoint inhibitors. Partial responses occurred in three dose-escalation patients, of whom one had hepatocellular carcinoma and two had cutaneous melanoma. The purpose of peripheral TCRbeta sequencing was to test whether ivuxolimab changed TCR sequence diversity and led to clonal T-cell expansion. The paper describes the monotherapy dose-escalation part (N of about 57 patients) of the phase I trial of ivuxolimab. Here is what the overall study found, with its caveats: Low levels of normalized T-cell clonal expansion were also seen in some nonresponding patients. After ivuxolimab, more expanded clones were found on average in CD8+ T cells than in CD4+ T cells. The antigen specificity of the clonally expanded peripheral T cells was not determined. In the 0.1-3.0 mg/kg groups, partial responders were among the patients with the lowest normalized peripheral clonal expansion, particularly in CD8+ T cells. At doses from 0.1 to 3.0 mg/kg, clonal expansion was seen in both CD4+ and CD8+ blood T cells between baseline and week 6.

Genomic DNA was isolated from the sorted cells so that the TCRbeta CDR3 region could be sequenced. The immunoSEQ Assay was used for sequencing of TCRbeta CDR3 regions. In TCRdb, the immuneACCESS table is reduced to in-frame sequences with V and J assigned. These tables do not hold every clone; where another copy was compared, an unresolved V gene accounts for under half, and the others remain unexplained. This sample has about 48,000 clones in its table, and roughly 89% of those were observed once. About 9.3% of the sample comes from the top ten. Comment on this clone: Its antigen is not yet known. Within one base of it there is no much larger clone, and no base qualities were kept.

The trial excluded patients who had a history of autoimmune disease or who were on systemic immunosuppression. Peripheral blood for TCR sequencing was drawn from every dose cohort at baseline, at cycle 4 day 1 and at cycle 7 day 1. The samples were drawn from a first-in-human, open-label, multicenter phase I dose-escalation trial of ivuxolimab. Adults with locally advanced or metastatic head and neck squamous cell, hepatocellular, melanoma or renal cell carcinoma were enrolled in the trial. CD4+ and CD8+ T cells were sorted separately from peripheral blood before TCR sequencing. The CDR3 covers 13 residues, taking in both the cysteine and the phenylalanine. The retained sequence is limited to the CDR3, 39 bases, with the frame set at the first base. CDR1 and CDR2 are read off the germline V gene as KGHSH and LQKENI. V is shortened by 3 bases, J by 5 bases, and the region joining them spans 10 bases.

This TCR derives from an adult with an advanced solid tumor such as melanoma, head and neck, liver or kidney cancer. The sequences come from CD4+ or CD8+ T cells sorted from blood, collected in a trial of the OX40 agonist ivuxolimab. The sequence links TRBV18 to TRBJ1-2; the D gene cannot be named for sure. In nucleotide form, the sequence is TGTGCCAGCTCACCCGCAGAGATTTATGGCTACACCTTC. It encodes CASSPAEIYGYTF.